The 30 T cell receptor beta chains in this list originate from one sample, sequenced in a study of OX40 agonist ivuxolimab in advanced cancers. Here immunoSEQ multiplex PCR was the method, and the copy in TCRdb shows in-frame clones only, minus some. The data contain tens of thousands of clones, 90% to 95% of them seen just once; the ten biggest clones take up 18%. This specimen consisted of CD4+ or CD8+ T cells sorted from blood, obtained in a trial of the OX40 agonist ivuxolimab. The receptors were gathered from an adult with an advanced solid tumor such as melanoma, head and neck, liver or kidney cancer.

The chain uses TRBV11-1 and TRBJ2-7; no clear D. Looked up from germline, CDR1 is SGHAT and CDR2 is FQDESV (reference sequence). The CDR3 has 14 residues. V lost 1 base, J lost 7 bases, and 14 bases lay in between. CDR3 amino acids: CASSLVATSLEQYF. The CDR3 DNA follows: TGTGCCAGCAGCTTAGTCGCTACTTCCTTGGAGCAGTACTTC.

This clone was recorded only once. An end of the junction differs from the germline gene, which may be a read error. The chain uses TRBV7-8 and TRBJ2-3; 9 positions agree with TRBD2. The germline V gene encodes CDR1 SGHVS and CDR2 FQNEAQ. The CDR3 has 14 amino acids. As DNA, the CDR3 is TGTGCCAGCAGCGTAGCGGGGGTTAAGGATACGCAGTATTTT. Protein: CASSVAGVKDTQYF.

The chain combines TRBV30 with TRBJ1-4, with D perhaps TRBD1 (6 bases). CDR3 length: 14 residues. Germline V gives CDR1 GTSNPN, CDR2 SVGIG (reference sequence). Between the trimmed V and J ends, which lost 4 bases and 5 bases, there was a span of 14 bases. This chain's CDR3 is CAWNLQGPNEKLFF. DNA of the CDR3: TGTGCCTGGAACTTACAGGGACCAAATGAAAAACTGTTTTTT.

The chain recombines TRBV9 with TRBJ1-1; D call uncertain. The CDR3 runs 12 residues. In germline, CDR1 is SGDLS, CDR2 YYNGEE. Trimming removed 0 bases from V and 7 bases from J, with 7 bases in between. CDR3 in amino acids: CASSVDVGEAFF. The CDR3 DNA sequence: TGTGCCAGCAGCGTAGACGTTGGTGAAGCTTTCTTT.

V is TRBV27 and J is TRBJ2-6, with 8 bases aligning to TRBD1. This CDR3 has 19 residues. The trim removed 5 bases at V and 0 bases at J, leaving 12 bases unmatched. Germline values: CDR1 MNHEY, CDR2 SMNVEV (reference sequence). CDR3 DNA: TGTGCCAGCAGTCTAACCTTGACAGGGGTGAGCTCTGGGGCCAACGTCCTGACTTTC. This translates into CASSLTLTGVSSGANVLTF.

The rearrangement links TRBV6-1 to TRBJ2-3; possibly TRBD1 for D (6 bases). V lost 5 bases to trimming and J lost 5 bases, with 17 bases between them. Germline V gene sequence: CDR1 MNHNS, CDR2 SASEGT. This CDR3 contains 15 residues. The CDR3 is CASSKDRYPIDTQYF. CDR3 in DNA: TGTGCCAGCAGTAAGGACAGATACCCCATAGATACGCAGTATTTT.

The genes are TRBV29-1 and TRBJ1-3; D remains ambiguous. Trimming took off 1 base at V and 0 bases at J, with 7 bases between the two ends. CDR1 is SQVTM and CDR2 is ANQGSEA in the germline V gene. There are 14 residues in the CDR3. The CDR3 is CSVEGVSSGNTIYF. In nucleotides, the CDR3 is TGCAGCGTTGAAGGGGTTTCCTCTGGAAACACCATATATTTT. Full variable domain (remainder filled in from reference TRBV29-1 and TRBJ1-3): SAVISQKPSRDICQRGTSLTIQCQVDSQVTMMFWYRQQPGQSLTLIATANQGSEATYESGFVIDKFPISRPNLTFSTLTVSNMSPEDSSIYLCSVEGVSSGNTIYFGEGSWLTVV.

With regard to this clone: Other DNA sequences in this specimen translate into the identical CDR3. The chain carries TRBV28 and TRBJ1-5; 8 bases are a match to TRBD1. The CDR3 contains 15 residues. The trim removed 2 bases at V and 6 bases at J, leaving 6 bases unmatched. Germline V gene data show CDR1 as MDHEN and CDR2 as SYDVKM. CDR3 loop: CASSLGQGYRQPQHF. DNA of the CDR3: TGTGCCAGCAGTTTAGGACAGGGTTATCGTCAGCCCCAGCATTTT.

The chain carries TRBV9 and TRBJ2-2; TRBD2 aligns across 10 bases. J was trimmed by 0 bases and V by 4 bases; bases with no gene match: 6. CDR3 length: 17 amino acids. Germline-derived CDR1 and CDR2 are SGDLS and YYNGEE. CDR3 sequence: CASSPRTSGTNTGELFF. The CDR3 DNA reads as TGTGCCAGCAGCCCCAGGACTAGCGGTACGAACACCGGGGAGCTGTTTTTT.

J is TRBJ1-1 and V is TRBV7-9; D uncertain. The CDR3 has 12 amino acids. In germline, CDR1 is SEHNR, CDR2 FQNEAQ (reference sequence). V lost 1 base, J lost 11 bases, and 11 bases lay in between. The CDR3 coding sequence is TGTGCCAGCAGCTTAGTGGGTCCGGATGCTTTCTTT. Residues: CASSLVGPDAFF.

The DNA of the CDR3 is TGTGCCAGTAGTATCAGGGAACCCTACGAGCAGTACTTC. Amino acid sequence: CASSIREPYEQYF. This chain links TRBV19 with TRBJ2-7, with D possibly being TRBD1 (5 bases). The CDR3 has 13 amino acids. V was clipped by 3 bases and J by 2 bases, with 8 bases between them. In germline, CDR1 is LNHDA, CDR2 SQIVND (reference sequence).

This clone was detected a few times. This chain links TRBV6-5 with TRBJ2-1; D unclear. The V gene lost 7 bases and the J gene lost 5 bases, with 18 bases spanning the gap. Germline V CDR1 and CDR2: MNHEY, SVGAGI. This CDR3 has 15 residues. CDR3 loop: CASTTSARNNNEQFF. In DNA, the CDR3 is TGTGCCAGCACCACCTCGGCACGGAACAACAATGAGCAGTTCTTC.

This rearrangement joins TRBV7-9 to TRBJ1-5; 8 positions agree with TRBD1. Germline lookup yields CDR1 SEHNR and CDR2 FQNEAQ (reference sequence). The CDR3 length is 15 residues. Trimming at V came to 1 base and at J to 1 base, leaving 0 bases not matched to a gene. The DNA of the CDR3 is TGTGCCAGCAGCTTAGGACAGGGGAGCAATCAGCCCCAGCATTTT. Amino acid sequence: CASSLGQGSNQPQHF.

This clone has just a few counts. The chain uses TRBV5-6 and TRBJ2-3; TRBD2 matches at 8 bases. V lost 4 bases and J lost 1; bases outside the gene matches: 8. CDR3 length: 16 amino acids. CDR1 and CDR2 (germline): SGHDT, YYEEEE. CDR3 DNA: TGTGCCAGCAGCCCGTGGGATAGCGGGGGCACAGATACGCAGTATTTT. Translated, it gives CASSPWDSGGTDTQYF. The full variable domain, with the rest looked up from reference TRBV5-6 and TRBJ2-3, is DAGVTQSPTHLIKTRGQQVTLRCSPKSGHDTVSWYQQALGQGPQFIFQYYEEEERQRGNFPDRFSGHQFPNYSSELNVNALLLGDSALYLCASSPWDSGGTDTQYFGPGTRLTVL.

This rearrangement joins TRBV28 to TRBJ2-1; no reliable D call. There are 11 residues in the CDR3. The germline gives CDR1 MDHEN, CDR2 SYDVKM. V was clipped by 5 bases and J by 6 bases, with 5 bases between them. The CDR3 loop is CASSGLNEQFF. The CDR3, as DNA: TGTGCCAGCAGTGGGCTCAATGAGCAGTTCTTC. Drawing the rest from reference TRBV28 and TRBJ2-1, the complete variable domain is DVKVTQSSRYLVKRTGEKVFLECVQDMDHENMFWYRQDPGLGLRLIYFSYDVKMKEKGDIPEGYSVSREKKERFSLILESASTNQTSMYLCASSGLNEQFFGPGTRLTVL.

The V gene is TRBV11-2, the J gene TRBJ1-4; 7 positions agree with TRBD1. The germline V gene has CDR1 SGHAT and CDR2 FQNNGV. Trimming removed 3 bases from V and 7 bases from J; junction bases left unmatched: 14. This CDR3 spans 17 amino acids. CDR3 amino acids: CASSFRASDRLGEKLFF. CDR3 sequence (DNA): TGTGCCAGCAGCTTTAGGGCCTCGGACAGGTTAGGTGAAAAACTGTTTTTT.

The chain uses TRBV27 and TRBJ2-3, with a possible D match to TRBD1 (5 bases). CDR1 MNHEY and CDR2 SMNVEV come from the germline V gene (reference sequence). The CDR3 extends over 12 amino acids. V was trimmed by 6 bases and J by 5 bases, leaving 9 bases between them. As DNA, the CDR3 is TGTGCCAGCAGCCCAAGGGGAGATACGCAGTATTTT. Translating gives CASSPRGDTQYF.

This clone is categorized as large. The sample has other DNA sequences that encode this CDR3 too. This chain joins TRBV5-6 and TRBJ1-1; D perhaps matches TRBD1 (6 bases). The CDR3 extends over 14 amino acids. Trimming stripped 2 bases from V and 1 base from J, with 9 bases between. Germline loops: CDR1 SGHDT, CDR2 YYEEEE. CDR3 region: CASSFRTANTEAFF. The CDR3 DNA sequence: TGTGCCAGCAGCTTTAGGACAGCGAACACTGAAGCTTTCTTT.

The CDR3 protein is CASSELLGRGWTEAFF. The CDR3 nucleotides are TGTGCCAGCAGTGAGCTTCTAGGCAGGGGATGGACTGAAGCTTTCTTT. The chain uses TRBV6-1 and TRBJ1-1, with D possibly TRBD1 on 6 matching bases. The CDR3 has 16 residues. V gave up 3 bases and J gave up 5 bases, with 19 bases separating them. CDR1 is MNHNS, CDR2 SASEGT, per germline.

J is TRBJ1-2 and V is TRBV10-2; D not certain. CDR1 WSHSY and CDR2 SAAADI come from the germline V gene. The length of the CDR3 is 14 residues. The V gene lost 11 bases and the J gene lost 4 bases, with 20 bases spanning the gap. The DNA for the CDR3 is TGCGCCCAGTGCCCCTCTGACACTAGCTATGGCTACACCTTC. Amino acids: CAQCPSDTSYGYTF.

The CDR3 nucleotides are TGTGCCAGCAGCGTAGTGACTAGCGGGGGGTTCACAGATACGCAGTATTTT. Residues: CASSVVTSGGFTDTQYF. The rearrangement links TRBV9 to TRBJ2-3, with 13 bases fitting TRBD2. From germline, CDR1 is SGDLS and CDR2 YYNGEE. The CDR3 sequence is 17 residues long. J lost 2 bases, V lost 0 bases, and 3 bases had no gene match.

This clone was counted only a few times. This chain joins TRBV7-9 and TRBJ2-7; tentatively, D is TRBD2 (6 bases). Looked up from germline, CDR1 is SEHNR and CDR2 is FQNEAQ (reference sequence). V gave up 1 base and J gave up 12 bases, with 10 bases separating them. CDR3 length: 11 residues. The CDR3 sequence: CASSLGGVLYF. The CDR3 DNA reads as TGTGCCAGCAGCTTAGGCGGGGTGCTGTACTTC. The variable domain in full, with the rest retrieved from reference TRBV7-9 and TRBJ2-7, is DTGVSQNPRHKITKRGQNVTFRCDPISEHNRLYWYRQTLGQGPEFLTYFQNEAQLEKSRLLSDRFSAERPKGSFSTLEIQRTEQGDSAMYLCASSLGGVLYFGPGTRLTVT.

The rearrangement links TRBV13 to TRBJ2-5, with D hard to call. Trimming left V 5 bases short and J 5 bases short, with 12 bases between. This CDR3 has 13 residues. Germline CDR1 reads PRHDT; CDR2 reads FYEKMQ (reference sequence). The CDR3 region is CASSHGSGETQYF. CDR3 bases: TGTGCCAGCAGCCACGGATCCGGGGAGACCCAGTACTTC. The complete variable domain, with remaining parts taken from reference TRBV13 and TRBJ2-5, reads AAGVIQSPRHLIKEKRETATLKCYPIPRHDTVYWYQQGPGQDPQFLISFYEKMQSDKGSIPDRFSAQQFSDYHSELNMSSLELGDSALYFCASSHGSGETQYFGPGTRLLVL.

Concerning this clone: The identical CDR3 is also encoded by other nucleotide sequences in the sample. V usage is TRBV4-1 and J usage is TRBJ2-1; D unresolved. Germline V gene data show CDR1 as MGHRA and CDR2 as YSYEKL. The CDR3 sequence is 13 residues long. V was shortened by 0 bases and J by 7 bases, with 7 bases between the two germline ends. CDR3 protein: CASSQEGRNEQFF. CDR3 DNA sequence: TGCGCCAGCAGCCAAGAAGGGCGGAATGAGCAGTTCTTC.

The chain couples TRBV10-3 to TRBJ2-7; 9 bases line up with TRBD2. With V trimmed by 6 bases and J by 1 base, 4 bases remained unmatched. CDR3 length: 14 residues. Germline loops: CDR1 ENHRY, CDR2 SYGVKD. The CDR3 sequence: CAIRLAGDSYEQYF. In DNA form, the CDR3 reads TGTGCCATCAGATTAGCGGGGGATTCCTACGAGCAGTACTTC.

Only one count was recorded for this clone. The CDR3 DNA is TGTGCCAGCAGCGCCACAGGGGGCTGGGAGACCCAGTACTTC. Protein: CASSATGGWETQYF. The chain carries TRBV6-5 and TRBJ2-5, with 9 bases fitting TRBD1. This CDR3 has 14 amino acids. Trimming cost V 6 bases and J 5 bases; bases outside gene matches: 7. Germline lookup yields CDR1 MNHEY and CDR2 SVGAGI.

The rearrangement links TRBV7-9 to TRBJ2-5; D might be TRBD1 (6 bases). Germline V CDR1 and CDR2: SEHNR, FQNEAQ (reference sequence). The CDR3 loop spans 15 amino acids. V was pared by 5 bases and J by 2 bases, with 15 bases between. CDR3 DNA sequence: TGTGCCAGCAGCAGAAACAGGGACCTACAAGAGACCCAGTACTTC. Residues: CASSRNRDLQETQYF.

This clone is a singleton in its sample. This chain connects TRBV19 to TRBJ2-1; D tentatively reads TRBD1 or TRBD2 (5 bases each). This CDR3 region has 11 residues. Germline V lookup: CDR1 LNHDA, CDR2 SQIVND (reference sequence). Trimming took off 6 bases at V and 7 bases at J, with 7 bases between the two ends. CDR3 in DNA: TGTGCCAGTAGGGGGGTTAATGAGCAGTTCTTC. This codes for CASRGVNEQFF.

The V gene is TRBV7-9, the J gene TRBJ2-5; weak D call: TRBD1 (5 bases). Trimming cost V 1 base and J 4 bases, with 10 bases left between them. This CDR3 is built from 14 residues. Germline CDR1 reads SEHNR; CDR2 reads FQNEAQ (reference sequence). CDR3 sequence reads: CASSLVIQGETQYF. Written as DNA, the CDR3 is TGTGCCAGCAGCTTAGTAATTCAGGGAGAGACCCAGTACTTC.

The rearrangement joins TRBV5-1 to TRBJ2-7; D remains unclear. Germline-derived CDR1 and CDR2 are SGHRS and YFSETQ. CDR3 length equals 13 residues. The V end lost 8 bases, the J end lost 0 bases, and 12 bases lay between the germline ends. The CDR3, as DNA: TGCGCCAGTAGATTCTCAGGCTCCTACGAGCAGTACTTC. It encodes CASRFSGSYEQYF. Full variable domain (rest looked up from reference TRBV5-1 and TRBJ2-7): KAGVTQTPRYLIKTRGQQVTLSCSPISGHRSVSWYQQTPGQGLQFLFEYFSETQRNKGNFPGRFSGRQFSNSRSEMNVSTLELGDSALYLCASRFSGSYEQYFGPGTRLTVT.